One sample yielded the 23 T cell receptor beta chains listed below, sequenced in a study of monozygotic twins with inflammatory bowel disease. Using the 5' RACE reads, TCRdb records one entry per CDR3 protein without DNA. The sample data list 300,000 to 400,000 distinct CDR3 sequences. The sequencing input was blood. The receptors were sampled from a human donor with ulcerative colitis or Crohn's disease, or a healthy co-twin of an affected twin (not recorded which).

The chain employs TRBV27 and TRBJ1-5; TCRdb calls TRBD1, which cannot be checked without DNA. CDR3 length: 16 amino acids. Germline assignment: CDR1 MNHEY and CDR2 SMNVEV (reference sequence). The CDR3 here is CASARDRVGSNQPQHF.

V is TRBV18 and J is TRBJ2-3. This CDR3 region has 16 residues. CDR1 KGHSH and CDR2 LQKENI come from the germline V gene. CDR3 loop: CASSPNGRSNTDTQYF.

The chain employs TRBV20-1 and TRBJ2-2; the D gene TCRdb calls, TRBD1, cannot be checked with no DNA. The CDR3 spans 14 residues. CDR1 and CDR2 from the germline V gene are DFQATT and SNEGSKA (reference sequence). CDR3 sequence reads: CSAPKDSYLGELFF.

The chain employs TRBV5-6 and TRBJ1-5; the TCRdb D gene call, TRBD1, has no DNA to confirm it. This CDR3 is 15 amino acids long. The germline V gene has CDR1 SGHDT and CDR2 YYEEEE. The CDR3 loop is CASSLWGRINQPQHF.

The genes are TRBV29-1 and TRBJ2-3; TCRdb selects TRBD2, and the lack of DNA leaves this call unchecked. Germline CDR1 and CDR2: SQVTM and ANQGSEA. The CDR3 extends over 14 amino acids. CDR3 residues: CSVDLAGGTDTQYF.

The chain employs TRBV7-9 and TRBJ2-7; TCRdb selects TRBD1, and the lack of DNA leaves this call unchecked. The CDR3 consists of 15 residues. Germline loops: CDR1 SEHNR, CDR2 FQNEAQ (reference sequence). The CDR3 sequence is CASSLAGTPSYEQYF.

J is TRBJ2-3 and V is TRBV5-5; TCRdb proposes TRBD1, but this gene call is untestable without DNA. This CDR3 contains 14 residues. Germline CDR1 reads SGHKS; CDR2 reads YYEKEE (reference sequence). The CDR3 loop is CASLQGSGTDTQYF.

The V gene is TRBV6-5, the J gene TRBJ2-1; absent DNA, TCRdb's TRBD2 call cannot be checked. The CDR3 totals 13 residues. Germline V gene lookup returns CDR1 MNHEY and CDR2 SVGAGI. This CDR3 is CASSRTRTHEQFF.

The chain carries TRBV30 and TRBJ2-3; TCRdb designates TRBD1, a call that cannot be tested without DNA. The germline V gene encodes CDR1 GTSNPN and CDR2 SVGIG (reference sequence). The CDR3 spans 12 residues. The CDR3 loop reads CAWTNRADTQYF.

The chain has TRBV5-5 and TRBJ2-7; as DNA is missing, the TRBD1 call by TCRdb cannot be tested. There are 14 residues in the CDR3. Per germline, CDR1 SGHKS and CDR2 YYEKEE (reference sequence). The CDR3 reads CASSSTGPSYEQYF.

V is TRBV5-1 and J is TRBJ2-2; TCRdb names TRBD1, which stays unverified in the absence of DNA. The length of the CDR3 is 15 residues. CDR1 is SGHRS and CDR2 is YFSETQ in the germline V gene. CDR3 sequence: CASSLGTGNTGELFF.

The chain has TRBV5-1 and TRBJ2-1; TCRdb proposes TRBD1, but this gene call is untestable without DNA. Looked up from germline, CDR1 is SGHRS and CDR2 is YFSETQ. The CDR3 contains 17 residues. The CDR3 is CASSWDSDETGGNEQFF.

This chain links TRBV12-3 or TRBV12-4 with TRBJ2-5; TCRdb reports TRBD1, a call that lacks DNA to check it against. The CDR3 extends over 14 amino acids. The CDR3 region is CASSRGQGQETQYF.

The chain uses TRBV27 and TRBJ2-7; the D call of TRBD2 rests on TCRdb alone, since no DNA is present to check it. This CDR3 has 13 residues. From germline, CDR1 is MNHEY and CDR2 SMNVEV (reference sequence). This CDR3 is CASSWTSGYEQYF.

The CDR3 reads CASMSATSGRAHEQFF. The genes are TRBV28 and TRBJ2-1; absent DNA, TCRdb's TRBD2 call cannot be checked. The germline gives CDR1 MDHEN, CDR2 SYDVKM. The CDR3 runs to 16 residues.

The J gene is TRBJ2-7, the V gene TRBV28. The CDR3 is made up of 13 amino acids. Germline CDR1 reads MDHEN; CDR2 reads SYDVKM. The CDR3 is CASSLRTTYEQYF. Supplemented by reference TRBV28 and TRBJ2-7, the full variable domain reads DVKVTQSSRYLVKRTGEKVFLECVQDMDHENMFWYRQDPGLGLRLIYFSYDVKMKEKGDIPEGYSVSREKKERFSLILESASTNQTSMYLCASSLRTTYEQYFGPGTRLTVT.

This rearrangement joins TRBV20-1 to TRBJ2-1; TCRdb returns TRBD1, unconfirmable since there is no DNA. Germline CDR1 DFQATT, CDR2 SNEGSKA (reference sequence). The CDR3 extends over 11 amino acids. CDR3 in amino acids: CSAGDWDEQFF.

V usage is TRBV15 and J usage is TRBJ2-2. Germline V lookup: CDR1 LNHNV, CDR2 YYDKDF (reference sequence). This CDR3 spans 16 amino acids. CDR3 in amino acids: CATSRDTPTNTGELFF.

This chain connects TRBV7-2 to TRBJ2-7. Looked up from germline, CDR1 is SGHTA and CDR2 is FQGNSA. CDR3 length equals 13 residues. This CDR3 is CASSSSHFYEQYF.

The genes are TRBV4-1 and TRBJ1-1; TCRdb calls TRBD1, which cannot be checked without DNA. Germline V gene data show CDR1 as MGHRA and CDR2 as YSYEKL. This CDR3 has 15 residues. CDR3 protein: CASSRSGGPNTEAFF.

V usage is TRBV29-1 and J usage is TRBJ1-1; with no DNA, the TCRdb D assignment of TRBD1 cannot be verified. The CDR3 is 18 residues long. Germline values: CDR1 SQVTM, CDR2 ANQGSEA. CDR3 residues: CSVDFGRQGTVTDTEAFF. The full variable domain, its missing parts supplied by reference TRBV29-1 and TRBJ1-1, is SAVISQKPSRDICQRGTSLTIQCQVDSQVTMMFWYRQQPGQSLTLIATANQGSEATYESGFVIDKFPISRPNLTFSTLTVSNMSPEDSSIYLCSVDFGRQGTVTDTEAFFGQGTRLTVV.

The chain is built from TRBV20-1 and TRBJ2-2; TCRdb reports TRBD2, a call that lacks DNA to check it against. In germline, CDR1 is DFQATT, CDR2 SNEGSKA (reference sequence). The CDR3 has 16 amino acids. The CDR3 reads CSAGTSGRTNTGELFF.

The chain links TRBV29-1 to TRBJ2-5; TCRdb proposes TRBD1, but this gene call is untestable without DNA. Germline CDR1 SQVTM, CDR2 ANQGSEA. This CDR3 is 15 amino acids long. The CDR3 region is CSALGTGENQETQYF.